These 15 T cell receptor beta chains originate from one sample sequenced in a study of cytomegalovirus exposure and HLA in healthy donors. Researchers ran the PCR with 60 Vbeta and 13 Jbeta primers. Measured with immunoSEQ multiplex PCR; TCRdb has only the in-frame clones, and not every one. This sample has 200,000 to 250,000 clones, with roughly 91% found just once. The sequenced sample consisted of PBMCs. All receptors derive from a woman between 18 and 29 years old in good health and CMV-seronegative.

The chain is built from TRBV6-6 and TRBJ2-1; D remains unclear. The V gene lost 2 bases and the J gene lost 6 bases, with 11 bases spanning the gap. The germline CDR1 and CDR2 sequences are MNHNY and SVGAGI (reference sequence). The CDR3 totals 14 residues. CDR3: CASSYRHNPNEQFF. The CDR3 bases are TGTGCCAGCAGTTACCGACATAATCCCAATGAGCAGTTCTTC.

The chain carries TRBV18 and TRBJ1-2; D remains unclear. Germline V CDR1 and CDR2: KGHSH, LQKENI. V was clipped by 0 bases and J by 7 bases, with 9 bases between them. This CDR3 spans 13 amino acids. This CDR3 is CASSPPSGLGYTF. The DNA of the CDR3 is TGTGCCAGCTCACCACCAAGCGGTCTTGGCTACACCTTC.

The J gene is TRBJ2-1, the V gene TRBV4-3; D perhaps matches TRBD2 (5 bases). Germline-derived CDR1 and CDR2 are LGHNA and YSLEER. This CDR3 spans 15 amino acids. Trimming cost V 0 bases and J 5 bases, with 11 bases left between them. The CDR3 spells CASSQERTPDNEQFF. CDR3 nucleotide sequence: TGCGCCAGCAGCCAAGAGCGGACTCCCGACAATGAGCAGTTCTTC.

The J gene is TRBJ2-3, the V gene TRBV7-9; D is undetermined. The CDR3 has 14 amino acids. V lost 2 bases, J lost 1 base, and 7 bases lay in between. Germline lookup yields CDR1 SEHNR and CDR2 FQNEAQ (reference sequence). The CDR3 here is CASSLSQGTDTQYF. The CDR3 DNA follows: TGTGCCAGCAGCTTATCCCAGGGCACAGATACGCAGTATTTT.

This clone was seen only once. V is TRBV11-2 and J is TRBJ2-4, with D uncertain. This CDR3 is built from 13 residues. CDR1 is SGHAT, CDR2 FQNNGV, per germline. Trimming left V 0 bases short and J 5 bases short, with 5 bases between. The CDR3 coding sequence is TGTGCCAGCAGCTTAGATCTCCAAAACATTCAGTACTTC. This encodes CASSLDLQNIQYF.

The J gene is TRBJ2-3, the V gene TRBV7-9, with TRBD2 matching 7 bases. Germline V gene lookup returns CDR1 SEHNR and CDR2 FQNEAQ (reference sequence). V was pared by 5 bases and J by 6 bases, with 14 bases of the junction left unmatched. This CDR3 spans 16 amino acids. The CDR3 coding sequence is TGTGCCAGCAGCCGCTCGGGCGGCGGGGGAGGGGATACGCAGTATTTT. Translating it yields CASSRSGGGGGDTQYF. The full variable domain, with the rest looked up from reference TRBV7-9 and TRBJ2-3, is DTGVSQNPRHKITKRGQNVTFRCDPISEHNRLYWYRQTLGQGPEFLTYFQNEAQLEKSRLLSDRFSAERPKGSFSTLEIQRTEQGDSAMYLCASSRSGGGGGDTQYFGPGTRLTVL.

Written as DNA, the CDR3 is TGTGCCAGCAGCGTAGACCCTCAGGGGAACGGGTTGGGGCCCCAGCATTTT. Encoded protein: CASSVDPQGNGLGPQHF. V is TRBV9 and J is TRBJ1-5; possible D gene TRBD1, 6 bases. The CDR3 contains 17 residues. CDR1 is SGDLS, CDR2 YYNGEE, per germline. Trimming shortened V by 0 bases and J by 9 bases, and 22 bases separated the two germline ends.

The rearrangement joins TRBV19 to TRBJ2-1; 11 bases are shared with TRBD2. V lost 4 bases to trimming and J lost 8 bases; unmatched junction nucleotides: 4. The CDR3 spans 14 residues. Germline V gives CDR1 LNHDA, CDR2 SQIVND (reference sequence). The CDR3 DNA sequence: TGTGCCAGTAGTACTAGCGGGGGGCCCCATGAGCAGTTCTTC. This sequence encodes CASSTSGGPHEQFF.

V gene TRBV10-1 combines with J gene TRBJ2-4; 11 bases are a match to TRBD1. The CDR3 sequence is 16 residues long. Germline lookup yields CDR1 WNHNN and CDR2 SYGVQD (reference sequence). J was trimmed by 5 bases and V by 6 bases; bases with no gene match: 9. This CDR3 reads CASSRGQGAFENIQYF. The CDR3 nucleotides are TGCGCCAGCAGCCGCGGACAGGGGGCCTTTGAAAACATTCAGTACTTC.

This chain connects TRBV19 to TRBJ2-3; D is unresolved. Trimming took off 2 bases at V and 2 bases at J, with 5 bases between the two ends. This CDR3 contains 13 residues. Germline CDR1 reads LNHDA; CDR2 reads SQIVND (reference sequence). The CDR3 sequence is CASSIYNTDTQYF. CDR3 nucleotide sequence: TGTGCCAGTAGTATATACAACACAGATACGCAGTATTTT.

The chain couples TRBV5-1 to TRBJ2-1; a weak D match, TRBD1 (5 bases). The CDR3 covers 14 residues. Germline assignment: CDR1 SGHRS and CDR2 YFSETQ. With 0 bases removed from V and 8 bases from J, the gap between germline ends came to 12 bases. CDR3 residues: CASSLDSGMDEQFF. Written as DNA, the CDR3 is TGCGCCAGCAGCTTGGATTCAGGGATGGATGAGCAGTTCTTC.

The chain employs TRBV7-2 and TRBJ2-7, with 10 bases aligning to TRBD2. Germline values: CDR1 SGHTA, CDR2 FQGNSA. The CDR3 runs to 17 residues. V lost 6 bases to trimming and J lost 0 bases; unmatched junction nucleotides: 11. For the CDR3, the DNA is TGTGCCAGCAGTTTATCCCGGCTAGCGGGGGCCTCCTACGAGCAGTACTTC. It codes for CASSLSRLAGASYEQYF.

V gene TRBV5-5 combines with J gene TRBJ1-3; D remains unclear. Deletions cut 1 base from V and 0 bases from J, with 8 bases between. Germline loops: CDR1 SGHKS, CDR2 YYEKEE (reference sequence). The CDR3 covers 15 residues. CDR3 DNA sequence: TGTGCCAGCAGCTTGCACGTGAGCTCTGGAAACACCATATATTTT. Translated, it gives CASSLHVSSGNTIYF.

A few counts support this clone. The CDR3 sequence: CASRGDIVNPQHF. The CDR3 region has the DNA TGTGCCAGCAGGGGGGACATCGTTAACCCCCAGCATTTT. The J gene is TRBJ1-5, the V gene TRBV6-6; perhaps TRBD1 as D (6 bases). The ends were cut back, 6 bases at V and 10 bases at J, with 16 bases in the middle. The CDR3 runs 13 residues. CDR1 and CDR2 (germline): MNHNY, SVGAGI (reference sequence).

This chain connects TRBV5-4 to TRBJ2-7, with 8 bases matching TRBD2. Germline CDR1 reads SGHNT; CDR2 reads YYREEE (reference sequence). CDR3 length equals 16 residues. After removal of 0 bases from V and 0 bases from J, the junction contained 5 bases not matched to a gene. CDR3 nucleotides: TGTGCCAGCAGCTTGGGCAGCGGGGGACTCTCCTACGAGCAGTACTTC. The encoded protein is CASSLGSGGLSYEQYF.